These T cell receptor beta chains were read from a single sample in a study of T cells after yellow fever vaccination. TCRdb analysed the 5' RACE reads with MiXCR anew, one entry per CDR3 protein. Among some 260,000 distinct CDR3 sequences listed, about 5.2% were seen once. The specimen comprised CD4+ T cells sorted from PBMCs, sampled on the day of the yellow fever booster vaccination. The source of these receptors is a man between 18 and 35 years old who received the YFV17D yellow fever vaccine. Both conserved end residues are part of each CDR3. The order of the fields is clone size, J gene, D gene, V gene, CDR3 DNA, CDR3 protein. A D gene is named only where the DNA matches it firmly. Clone sizes are given selectively: once, few, many, or a class where the clone is expanded.

few	TRBJ1-2	NA	TRBV6-1	TGTGCCAGCAGTGAAGGACGCTTCTATGGCTACACCTTC	CASSEGRFYGYTF
many	TRBJ2-7	NA	TRBV12-3/TRBV12-4	TGTGCCAGCAGTTTAGGAGGTCCGGCAGCGGCGATCCCCTACGAGCAGTACTTC	CASSLGGPAAAIPYEQYF
many	TRBJ2-1	NA	TRBV6-2/TRBV6-3	TGTGCCAGCAGGGAGCCCCCCCTGGGTGCGCAGTTCTTC	CASREPPLGAQFF
few	TRBJ1-6	NA	TRBV20-1	TGCAGTGCTAAGGTTTTGACCTTTGGGAATTCACCCCTCCACTTT	CSAKVLTFGNSPLHF
few	TRBJ1-3	NA	TRBV28	TGTGCCAGCTGGGCGGGCTCCTCTGGAAACACCATATATTTT	CASWAGSSGNTIYF
few	TRBJ1-2	TRBD1	TRBV20-1	TGCAGTGCAGGGGGCGCCCTCGATGGCTACACCTTC	CSAGGALDGYTF
few	TRBJ2-7	NA	TRBV5-6	TGTGCCAGCAGCTTCTTTCAGCTCTACGAGCAGTACTTC	CASSFFQLYEQYF
many	TRBJ2-7	NA	TRBV5-1	TGCGCCAGCAGCCCAGGGGGGGAGCAGTACTTC	CASSPGGEQYF
few	TRBJ1-5	NA	TRBV20-1	TGCAGTGCTCCGGGCGGGAAAAATCAGCCCCAGCATTTT	CSAPGGKNQPQHF
few	TRBJ1-2	TRBD1	TRBV6-2/TRBV6-3	TGTGCCAGCAGTTCGCGGACAGGTTCGGATGGCTACACCTTC	CASSSRTGSDGYTF
few	TRBJ2-1	NA	TRBV20-1	TGCAGTGCTACTTGGGTCCGAGGTAATGAGCAGTTCTTC	CSATWVRGNEQFF
few	TRBJ2-6	NA	TRBV4-2	TGTGCCAGCAGCCAAGGTGGCGGTTCTGGGGCCAACGTCCTGACTTTC	CASSQGGGSGANVLTF
few	TRBJ2-3	NA	TRBV6-6	TGTGCCAGCAGCGACAGCGCTAGCACAGATACGCAGTATTTT	CASSDSASTDTQYF
NA	TRBJ2-5	NA	TRBV2	TGTGCCAGCAGCTTACAGGGGAGGGGTAAGACCCAGTACTTC	CASSLQGRGKTQYF
NA	TRBJ2-3	TRBD1	TRBV7-2	TGTGCCAGCAGCTCGAGGACAGGGGGCAAAGATACGCAGTATTTT	CASSSRTGGKDTQYF
few	TRBJ1-4	NA	TRBV28	TGTGCCAGCAGCACACAGGTTGAGGTCGAAAAACTGTTTTTT	CASSTQVEVEKLFF
many	TRBJ2-5	NA	TRBV7-9	TGTGCCAGCAGCCGTGGGCGGGGGCCCCAAGAGACCCAGTACTTC	CASSRGRGPQETQYF
NA	TRBJ1-3	NA	TRBV7-8	TGTGCCAGCAACCGAGGGACTCTCAAAAGCTCTGGAAACACCATATATTTT	CASNRGTLKSSGNTIYF
few	TRBJ1-1	TRBD1	TRBV5-1	TGCGCCAGCACTCCTAGAGAGGGGGCCCTGAACACTGAAGCTTTCTTT	CASTPREGALNTEAFF
NA	TRBJ2-1	TRBD1	TRBV7-9	TGTGCCAGCAGCTTAGATCCACAGGGGTTGGATGAGCAGTTCTTC	CASSLDPQGLDEQFF
many	TRBJ2-7	NA	TRBV6-5	TGTGCCAGCAGTTACTCGAGGAGCGGACCGGACGAGCAGTACTTC	CASSYSRSGPDEQYF
NA	TRBJ1-1	TRBD1	TRBV19	TGTGCCAGTAGTCAGGGACAGGGGTCGGGCACTGAAGCTTTCTTT	CASSQGQGSGTEAFF
many	TRBJ1-1	NA	TRBV5-1	TGCGCCAGCAGCTTGGGTCGGGGGACGGCTGAAGCTTTCTTT	CASSLGRGTAEAFF